These 20 T cell receptor beta chains were all obtained from the same sample, sequenced in a study of regulatory T cells in long-lasting Graves disease. HTBI primers from iRepertoire and Arm-PCR of CDR3 regions yielded the TCR beta libraries. Each CDR3 protein is one row after TCRdb ran MiXCR on the multiplex PCR reads. The data contain hundreds of thousands of distinct CDR3 sequences, around an eighth of them singletons. Time point: newly diagnosed GD, antithyroid drugs for less than 3 months. PBMC RNA served as the TCR library source. The data were also submitted as part of a second study, on T cells in Graves' hyperthyroidism and ophthalmopathy.

The starting material was peripheral blood mononuclear cells (PBMCs), obtained at new diagnosis, from a patient treated with antithyroid drugs. These receptors were obtained from a young man with Graves disease.

Many counts were recorded for this clonotype. The chain is built from TRBV6-1 and TRBJ2-7; maybe TRBD1 (5 bases). Germline V gene lookup returns CDR1 MNHNS and CDR2 SASEGT. The V gene lost 7 bases and the J gene lost 5 bases, with 15 bases spanning the gap. The length of the CDR3 is 13 residues. DNA of the CDR3: TGTGCCAGCAACCACCCAGGGTACGACGAGCAGTACTTC. Protein sequence: CASNHPGYDEQYF.

This clonotype was picked up a small number of times. This chain links TRBV20-1 with TRBJ1-4; unclear D gene. CDR3 length: 14 residues. Germline-derived CDR1 and CDR2 are DFQATT and SNEGSKA (reference sequence). The V end was cut by 6 bases, the J end by 8 bases, with 19 bases between. The CDR3 sequence is CSAPERFLGEKLFF. The CDR3, as DNA: TGCAGTGCCCCCGAGCGGTTCCTGGGGGAAAAACTGTTTTTT.

The CDR3 loop is CARFRGEGANTGELFF. The CDR3 DNA follows: TGTGCCAGATTTCGGGGGGAAGGTGCGAACACCGGGGAGCTGTTTTTT. The V and J genes are TRBV27 and TRBJ2-2; the match to TRBD2 covers 7 bases. The CDR3 is made up of 16 amino acids. V lost 9 bases, J lost 0 bases, and 10 bases stayed unmatched. Per the germline V gene, CDR1 is MNHEY and CDR2 is SMNVEV (reference sequence).

This clonotype was detected only a few times. The genes are TRBV20-1 and TRBJ2-5; 9 bases are a match to TRBD2. Germline lookup yields CDR1 DFQATT and CDR2 SNEGSKA (reference sequence). CDR3 length: 16 residues. V dropped 1 base and J dropped 4; count of bases not matched to a gene: 10. The CDR3 loop is CSARGWGGRAGETQYF. In nucleotides, the CDR3 is TGCAGTGCTAGAGGGTGGGGCGGGAGGGCCGGAGAGACCCAGTACTTC.

This clonotype was picked up many times. The CDR3 nucleotides read TGTGCCAGCAGTCTCGAACCTCCTTCTAGCACAGATACGCAGTATTTT. It codes for CASSLEPPSSTDTQYF. This sequence joins TRBV12-3 or TRBV12-4 and TRBJ2-3; D is unclear. The V end was cut by 5 bases, the J end by 0 bases, with 15 bases between. The CDR3 totals 16 residues.

The chain uses TRBV20-1 and TRBJ1-1, with 8 bases aligning to TRBD1. The V and J ends lost 3 bases and 4 bases, in that order; junction bases with no gene match: 7. The CDR3 covers 14 residues. In germline, CDR1 is DFQATT, CDR2 SNEGSKA (reference sequence). The CDR3 protein is CSASQTGGFTEAFF. The CDR3 DNA reads TGCAGTGCTAGCCAAACAGGGGGATTCACTGAAGCTTTCTTT.

The chain combines TRBV9 with TRBJ2-3, with TRBD2 matching over 13 bases. The germline gives CDR1 SGDLS, CDR2 YYNGEE. V dropped 5 bases and J dropped 0; count of bases not matched to a gene: 9. This CDR3 is 18 amino acids long. The CDR3 here is CASSQGLAGVGSTDTQYF. The CDR3 bases are TGTGCCAGCAGTCAAGGACTAGCGGGAGTGGGGAGCACAGATACGCAGTATTTT.

This clonotype was seen many times. V gene TRBV6-1 combines with J gene TRBJ1-5; 7 bases map to TRBD1. This CDR3 is 15 amino acids long. Germline CDR1 and CDR2: MNHNS and SASEGT. J gave up 1 base and V 4 bases, and 4 bases lay outside the gene matches. In DNA, the CDR3 is TGTGCCAGCAGTGGACAGGGAAGGAGCAATCAGCCCCAGCATTTT. Protein sequence: CASSGQGRSNQPQHF.

This clonotype was seen many times. The rearrangement joins TRBV7-9 to TRBJ2-7; 10 bases align to TRBD1. The CDR3 has 17 residues. J lost 2 bases, V lost 6 bases, and 13 bases had no gene match. Germline CDR1 is SEHNR and CDR2 is FQNEAQ (reference sequence). The CDR3 sequence is CASSFGQGVLRAYEQYF. As DNA, the CDR3 is TGTGCCAGCAGTTTTGGACAGGGGGTCCTTCGGGCCTACGAGCAGTACTTC.

Many counts were recorded for this clonotype. The chain joins TRBV27 to TRBJ2-3; maybe TRBD1 (6 bases). Germline assignment: CDR1 MNHEY and CDR2 SMNVEV (reference sequence). CDR3 length: 14 residues. V was cut by 4 bases and J by 4 bases, with 12 bases left in between. Here the CDR3 reads CASSSQGRADTQYF. CDR3 nucleotides: TGTGCCAGCAGTTCACAGGGTCGGGCAGATACGCAGTATTTT.

The V and J genes are TRBV24-1 and TRBJ2-1; 12 bases map to TRBD2. V lost 12 bases and J lost 8; bases outside the gene matches: 4. CDR1 and CDR2 from the germline V gene are KGHDR and SFDVKD. The CDR3 covers 12 residues. DNA of the CDR3: TGTGCCGCCGGACTAGCGGGACATGAGCAGTTCTTC. Its protein is CAAGLAGHEQFF.

The chain has TRBV30 and TRBJ1-4; D ambiguous. Trimming stripped 0 bases from V and 4 bases from J, with 9 bases between. This CDR3 contains 14 residues. The germline V gene encodes CDR1 GTSNPN and CDR2 SVGIG (reference sequence). CDR3 in DNA: TGTGCCTGGAGTGTTGGCAGGATTAATGAAAAACTGTTTTTT. Its protein product is CAWSVGRINEKLFF.

This clonotype appeared many times. The gene calls are TRBV12-3 or TRBV12-4 and TRBJ2-3, with D unresolved. This CDR3 is built from 14 residues. Trimming took 7 bases from V and 0 from J, leaving 11 bases between them. CDR3 sequence reads: CASTRLSSTDTQYF. DNA of the CDR3: TGTGCCAGCACAAGACTTTCTAGCACAGATACGCAGTATTTT.

With respect to this clonotype: Germline and junction disagree at one end, which may indicate a read error. The chain links TRBV5-4 to TRBJ1-2, with TRBD1 as a possible D gene (6 bases). This CDR3 is 16 amino acids long. Germline V gene lookup returns CDR1 SGHNT and CDR2 YYREEE (reference sequence). The DNA of the CDR3 is TGTGCCAGCAGCTCCCGGACAGTTAGAGCTAACTATCGCTACACCTTC. Amino acids: CASSSRTVRANYRYTF. The complete variable domain, with remaining parts taken from reference TRBV5-4 and TRBJ1-2, reads ETGVTQSPTHLIKTRGQQVTLRCSSQSGHNTVSWYQQALGQGPQFIFQYYREEENGRGNFPPRFSGLQFPNYSSELNVNALELDDSALYLCASSSRTVRANYRYTFGSGTRLTVV.

There are many counts of this clonotype. This chain joins TRBV20-1 and TRBJ1-2; D remains unclear. Trimming pared 2 bases from V and 8 bases from J, leaving 6 bases between. The CDR3 loop spans 10 amino acids. CDR1 and CDR2 (germline): DFQATT, SNEGSKA (reference sequence). CDR3 nucleotides: TGCAGTGCTAGAAATAGGGGCTACACCTTC. Translating gives CSARNRGYTF.

This clonotype was detected only a few times. The chain combines TRBV5-4 with TRBJ2-7; D tentatively fits TRBD1 or TRBD2 (5 bases each). V was pared by 4 bases and J by 2 bases, with 10 bases between. The CDR3 covers 13 residues. Germline CDR1 SGHNT, CDR2 YYREEE (reference sequence). Here the CDR3 reads CASSQGPTYEQYF. The CDR3 nucleotides read TGTGCCAGCAGCCAGGGACCGACCTACGAGCAGTACTTC.

This clonotype was counted a few times. The chain links TRBV6-5 to TRBJ1-3, with a possible D match to TRBD1 (5 bases). CDR1 MNHEY and CDR2 SVGAGI come from the germline V gene. The V end was cut by 2 bases, the J end by 2 bases, with 10 bases between. This CDR3 is 15 amino acids long. This CDR3 is CASSYKEGPGNTIYF. The CDR3 DNA sequence: TGTGCCAGCAGTTACAAGGAGGGGCCTGGAAACACCATATATTTT.

This clonotype was counted at least ten times. The rearrangement uses TRBV2 and TRBJ2-7; D is unclear. The CDR3 runs 14 residues. Trimming removed 10 bases at V and 0 bases at J, with 16 bases between. Germline V lookup: CDR1 SNHLY, CDR2 FYNNEI. The CDR3 nucleotides are TGTGCCATCGGAAGGGCAGGCAGCTCCTACGAGCAGTACTTC. Its protein is CAIGRAGSSYEQYF.

To note about this clonotype: A much bigger clone sits one base away, suggesting this may be a read error. The CDR3 does not close with the conserved phenylalanine or tryptophan, likely indicating a read error. This chain uses TRBV2 with TRBJ2-5, with TRBD2 identical over 11 bases. Per germline, CDR1 SNHLY and CDR2 FYNNEI. This CDR3 spans 17 amino acids. With 7 bases clipped from V and 3 bases from J, the junction kept 13 bases outside the gene matches. The CDR3 sequence is CASTPTGISGREETQYL. Here the CDR3 DNA reads TGTGCCAGCACCCCGACAGGGATTAGCGGGAGGGAAGAGACCCAGTACCTC.

At least ten counts were recorded for this clonotype. The CDR3 loop reads CASTRAVTEAFF. The CDR3 bases are TGTGCCAGCACTCGAGCTGTTACTGAAGCTTTCTTT. The chain combines TRBV6-1 with TRBJ1-1, with D unresolved. From germline, CDR1 is MNHNS and CDR2 SASEGT. The V and J ends lost 7 bases and 5 bases respectively, with 11 bases between them. The CDR3 extends over 12 amino acids.